The clone carrying this TCR beta chain was recorded once. The antigen is unknown. The table came from immunoSEQ multiplex PCR; TCRdb's copy has only in-frame clones and leaves some out. The data contain millions of clones, more than 80% of them singletons. This record comes from a study of shared clonotypes between healthy human individuals. General study findings and limits: It was anticipated that sequencing depth would influence how many clonotypes donors shared.

V was cut by 0 bases and J by 5 bases, with 16 bases left in between. The CDR3 sequence is 16 residues long. CDR1 and CDR2 (germline): SGHVS, FNYEAQ. V and J are TRBV7-6 and TRBJ2-5; tentatively, D is TRBD1 (5 bases). What was sequenced was naive CD4+ T cells from PBMCs. Subset described: CD45RA+ positively selected. The clonotype comes from a man between 18 and 29 years old in good health. Some clones in this sample may be carry-over from other donors' samples. The CDR3 DNA is TGTGCCAGCAGCTTAGCGTCGGCAGGGCTTGATGAGACCCAGTACTTC. This gives the protein CASSLASAGLDETQYF.